The 17 T cell receptor beta chains below were found in one sample sequenced in a study of T cells in women clearing cervical HPV infection. Sequencing used immunoSEQ multiplex PCR; TCRdb keeps in-frame clones, though not all of them. Here the sample table reports approximately 23,000 clones. The sequenced sample consisted of blood buffy coat. These TCRs come from a woman between 18 and 70 years old with a cervical HPV16 infection that either progressed to CIN3+ or cleared (not recorded which).

This clone counts as medium-sized (0.01 to 0.1%) by frequency. The read terminates 3 residues ahead of where the CDR3 ends, so the germline J gene completes it. The rearrangement uses TRBV7-2 and TRBJ2-3, with a tentative D call TRBD2 (6 bases). This CDR3 is 15 amino acids long. The V end was cut by 5 bases, the J end by 2 bases, with 14 bases between. Germline V gene lookup returns CDR1 SGHTA and CDR2 FQGNSA. CDR3 protein: CASSMGLLNTDTQYF. The sequenced CDR3 bases are TGTGCCAGCAGCATGGGACTTTTGAACACAGATACG.

Comments on this clone: The read falls 3 residues short of the CDR3 end, and the missing part is taken from the germline J gene. The J gene is TRBJ1-1, the V gene TRBV2, with a possible D match to TRBD1 (5 bases). Germline CDR1 SNHLY, CDR2 FYNNEI. This CDR3 has 14 amino acids. The V end lost 6 bases, the J end lost 4 bases, and 15 bases lay between the germline ends. Incomplete CDR3 DNA: TGTGCCAGCAGCTCCCAGGGAGGAAGCACTGAA. Translated: CASSSQGGSTE. The whole CDR3 sequence reads CASSSQGGSTEAFF.

To note about this clone: The missing CDR3 end, 3 residues past where the read stops, is filled in from the germline J gene. The chain is built from TRBV7-9 and TRBJ2-3; D perhaps matches TRBD1 (6 bases). There are 15 residues in the CDR3. Germline CDR1 SEHNR, CDR2 FQNEAQ (reference sequence). The CDR3 DNA, read in part, is TGTGCCAGCAGCTTAGGGGCACACAGGGAAGAGACG. Translated: CASSLGAHREET. The full-length CDR3 reads as CASSLGAHREETQYF.

Turning to this clone: The CDR3 extends 3 residues past the end of the read, so its final part is completed from the germline J gene. The chain couples TRBV19 to TRBJ2-3; a possible D gene is TRBD1 (5 bases). This CDR3 has 16 amino acids. CDR1 LNHDA and CDR2 SQIVND come from the germline V gene (reference sequence). The CDR3 here is CASSIGGRGSNQPQYF. CDR3 bases read: TGTGCCAGTAGTATAGGGGGAAGGGGTAGCAATCAGCCG.

Notes on this clone: The read gets to within 3 residues of the CDR3 end, and the germline J gene fills in the rest. This chain uses TRBV20-1 with TRBJ2-7; 9 bases agree with TRBD2. Trimming at V came to 3 bases and at J to 2 bases, leaving 11 bases not matched to a gene. The length of the CDR3 is 16 residues. CDR1 and CDR2 from the germline V gene are DFQATT and SNEGSKA (reference sequence). The part of the CDR3 DNA that was read is TGCAGTGCTAGTTCGTCTGCGGGAGGGCCGCCCTACGAG. This translates into CSASSSAGGPPYE. The full CDR3 protein is CSASSSAGGPPYEQYF.

Comments on this clone: The sequence runs out 3 residues before the end of the CDR3; the remainder is reconstructed from the germline J gene. The J gene is TRBJ1-5, the V gene TRBV20-1; TRBD1 is a possible D gene (6 bases). The CDR3 totals 16 residues. Germline CDR1 is DFQATT and CDR2 is SNEGSKA (reference sequence). The V gene lost 0 bases and the J gene lost 3 bases, with 15 bases spanning the gap. The CDR3 loop reads CSARDRDRSYNQPQHF. The sequenced part of the CDR3 DNA is TGCAGTGCTAGAGATCGAGACAGGAGCTACAATCAGCCC.

Details on this clone: The read stops 3 residues short of the end of the CDR3; the missing end is completed from the germline J gene. V usage is TRBV30 and J usage is TRBJ2-7; 8 bases are shared with TRBD2. The CDR3 runs 14 residues. The germline V gene has CDR1 GTSNPN and CDR2 SVGIG (reference sequence). V gave up 4 bases and J gave up 0 bases; unmatched junction bases: 5. The CDR3 bases that were read are TGTGCCTGGATGTTGGCGGGAGGCTCCTACGAG. It translates to CAWMLAGGSYE. From start to end, the CDR3 is CAWMLAGGSYEQYF.

Of note for this clone: The read terminates 3 residues before the CDR3 end, so the remaining end is supplied by the germline J gene. The chain recombines TRBV6-2 or TRBV6-3 with TRBJ2-1; 12 nucleotides align to TRBD2. Germline CDR1 and CDR2: MNHEY and SVGEGT. Trimming took 0 bases from V and 8 from J; bases not matched to a gene: 5. CDR3 size: 16 residues. The CDR3 sequence is CASSYSRGLAGDEQFF. CDR3 DNA (partial): TGTGCCAGCAGTTACTCTAGGGGACTAGCGGGCGATGAG.

Note on this clone: With the read ending 3 residues before the CDR3 end, the germline J gene is used to fill in that end. The chain has TRBV30 and TRBJ1-2; possible D gene TRBD1, 5 bases. This CDR3 is built from 16 residues. Germline V gives CDR1 GTSNPN, CDR2 SVGIG (reference sequence). Partial CDR3 DNA: TGTGCCTGGAGTTCCCCTAACCCGGGACTATCGAGTGAC. Translation gives CAWSSPNPGLSSD. The entire CDR3 sequence reads CAWSSPNPGLSSDYTF.

About this clone: The missing CDR3 end, 3 residues past where the read stops, is filled in from the germline J gene. The V and J genes are TRBV19 and TRBJ2-1, with TRBD2 matching 12 bases. This CDR3 has 16 amino acids. Germline assignment: CDR1 LNHDA and CDR2 SQIVND (reference sequence). Trimming at V came to 5 bases and at J to 6 bases, leaving 8 bases not matched to a gene. The CDR3 reads CASSRASGGAPNEQFF. CDR3 DNA (partial): TGTGCCAGTAGTCGGGCTAGCGGGGGGGCCCCCAATGAG.

As regards this clone: The observed sequence ends 3 residues before the CDR3 terminus, with the missing tail filled in from the germline J gene. V usage is TRBV19 and J usage is TRBJ2-5, with TRBD2 identical over 13 bases. The CDR3 loop spans 16 amino acids. V trimming: 7 bases; J trimming: 5 bases; junction bases outside the gene matches: 10. Germline CDR1 and CDR2: LNHDA and SQIVND (reference sequence). CDR3 bases read: TGTGCCAGTACCCCAGGACTAGCGGGAGTAGGGGAGACC. Amino acids: CASTPGLAGVGET. The entire CDR3 sequence reads CASTPGLAGVGETQYF.

With regard to this clone: The read stops 3 residues short of the end of the CDR3; the missing end is completed from the germline J gene. This chain joins TRBV19 and TRBJ2-4, with D perhaps TRBD2 (5 bases). Trimming stripped 3 bases from V and 6 bases from J, with 21 bases between. From germline, CDR1 is LNHDA and CDR2 SQIVND (reference sequence). There are 17 residues in the CDR3. CDR3 bases read: TGTGCCAGTAGTATTTCTAAGGGTGCGGGCAGGAGAAACATT. Translation gives CASSISKGAGRRNI. The full CDR3 sequence reads CASSISKGAGRRNIQYF.

As regards this clone: The sequence runs out 3 residues before the end of the CDR3; the remainder is reconstructed from the germline J gene. The V gene is TRBV4-1, the J gene TRBJ1-2, with 10 bases lining up with TRBD1. CDR1 and CDR2 (germline): MGHRA, YSYEKL. The CDR3 length is 15 residues. The CDR3 loop reads CASSPRDRGFQGYTF. The CDR3 DNA, read in part, is TGCGCCAGCAGCCCCCGGGACAGGGGCTTTCAGGGC.

Regarding this clone: The sequence runs out 3 residues before the end of the CDR3; the remainder is reconstructed from the germline J gene. J is TRBJ2-7 and V is TRBV10-3; D might be TRBD1 (6 bases). This CDR3 is 13 amino acids long. Germline V gene sequence: CDR1 ENHRY, CDR2 SYGVKD. Trimming shortened V by 8 bases and J by 5 bases, and 16 bases separated the two germline ends. CDR3 DNA, as far as it was read: TGTGCCATCGCCAGGGGCGGTTTCGACGAG. Protein: CAIARGGFDE. The complete CDR3 protein is CAIARGGFDEQYF.

For this clone: Sequencing ends 3 residues short of the CDR3 end; the germline J gene provides the rest. This chain uses TRBV12-3 or TRBV12-4 with TRBJ1-2; D may be TRBD1 (5 bases). This CDR3 contains 12 residues. The CDR3 loop reads CASSLAGEGYTF. Incomplete CDR3 DNA: TGTGCCAGCAGTTTAGCAGGGGAAGGC.

A note on this clone: The read ends 3 residues before the CDR3 terminus; that terminus is restored from the germline J gene. The chain recombines TRBV10-2 with TRBJ2-1; 8 bases are a match to TRBD1. Germline CDR1 WSHSY, CDR2 SAAADI. The trim removed 4 bases at V and 7 bases at J, leaving 12 bases unmatched. The CDR3 runs 16 residues. The part of the CDR3 DNA that was read is TGCGCCAGCAGTGTGGACAGGGTTAGGGGCATGAATGAG. Its translation: CASSVDRVRGMNE. The complete CDR3 protein is CASSVDRVRGMNEQFF.

Remarks on this clone: The read halts 3 residues ahead of the CDR3 end, with the missing end drawn from the germline J gene. The chain carries TRBV12-3 or TRBV12-4 and TRBJ2-2; 8 bases align to TRBD1. CDR3 length: 15 residues. The CDR3 bases that were read are TGTGCCAGCAGTCCGCAGGGGGCAGGAAATGAAAAG. It translates to CASSPQGAGNEK. The whole CDR3 protein reads CASSPQGAGNEKLFF.